The 4 T cell receptor beta chains in this list originate from one sample, sequenced in a study of T cells in women clearing cervical HPV infection (dated by TCRdb to 2017 to 2018). Libraries were constructed by the immunoSEQ multiplex PCR assay. What TCRdb holds here is the immuneACCESS table cut down to in-frame rearrangements. Part of the clones is not present; checked against another copy, under half of the missing clones reflect an unresolved V gene, and the others are unexplained. This sample's table carries over 10,000 clones. Clones ranked in the top ten supply 10% of the sample. The sequenced sample consisted of blood buffy coat. The receptors shown here come from a woman aged 18-70 years with a cervical HPV16 infection that either progressed to CIN3+ or cleared (not recorded which).

Comments on this clone: The DNA ends 3 residues before the CDR3 does, and the rest of the CDR3 is filled in from the germline J gene. The rearrangement uses TRBV11-1 and TRBJ1-2; tentative D call: TRBD1 (6 bases). Germline CDR1 reads SGHAT; CDR2 reads FQDESV (reference sequence). Trimming stripped 4 bases from V and 5 bases from J, with 11 bases between. The CDR3 is 13 amino acids. CDR3 DNA (partial): TGTGCCAGCAGCTCCACAGGGTCGTATGGC. It specifies CASSSTGSYG. The full CDR3 protein reads CASSSTGSYGYTF.

Regarding this clone: The sequenced fragment ends 3 residues before the CDR3 boundary, so the rest is inferred from the germline J gene. The rearrangement joins TRBV6-1 to TRBJ2-7; 7 bases match TRBD2. Unmatched junction bases numbered 15, after V lost 1 base and J lost 0 bases. CDR1 is MNHNS and CDR2 is SASEGT in the germline V gene. CDR3 length: 19 amino acids. CDR3 amino acids: CASSEEDDVGEGLSYEQYF. Incomplete CDR3 DNA: TGTGCCAGCAGTGAAGAAGACGATGTCGGGGAGGGTCTCTCCTACGAG.

Concerning this clone: The read ends 3 residues before the CDR3 terminus; that terminus is restored from the germline J gene. This sequence joins TRBV19 and TRBJ2-2, with a weak D call TRBD2 (6 bases). The CDR3 is made up of 15 amino acids. CDR1 LNHDA and CDR2 SQIVND come from the germline V gene (reference sequence). V was pared by 10 bases and J by 7 bases, with 22 bases between. The CDR3 here is CATGGAGRVSGELFF. The sequenced part of the CDR3 DNA is TGTGCCACCGGGGGAGCAGGGCGGGTCAGCGGGGAG.

As regards this clone: The CDR3 is cut off 3 residues early in the read; its end comes from the germline J gene. The chain employs TRBV4-1 and TRBJ1-6; no firm D call. In germline, CDR1 is MGHRA, CDR2 YSYEKL. This CDR3 comprises 15 residues. V gave up 0 bases and J gave up 8 bases, with 11 bases separating them. The CDR3 is CASSQDYAVHSPLHF. CDR3 DNA (partial): TGCGCCAGCAGCCAAGACTACGCGGTTCATTCACCC.